This T cell receptor beta chain was recovered during a study of blood T cell repertoires in COVID-19. At the level of the study: The United States, Italy and Spain were the sources of the acute and convalescent COVID-19 samples. PBMCs, B-cell-depleted T cells, or T cells were the source of the cDNA or gDNA that made up the material.

Authors' methods: Reference gene primer amplification gave nucleated cell count estimates. Here immunoSEQ multiplex PCR was the method, and the copy in TCRdb shows in-frame clones only, minus some. That table furnishes V, J and clone size, whereas the DNA furnished D and trimming. The table records 150,000 to 160,000 clones, roughly 78% of them present only once. The CDR3 totals 14 residues. V lost 4 bases and J 6 bases, leaving 12 bases between the germline ends. The germline gives CDR1 SNHLY, CDR2 FYNNEI. The chain couples TRBV2 to TRBJ1-4, with D tentatively TRBD1 (5 bases). Sample: peripheral blood. This TCR came from an older man with acute or convalescent COVID-19. CDR3 sequence (DNA): TGTGCCAGCAGTGTGCGGGACTCTTATGAAAAACTGTTTTTT. Translating it yields CASSVRDSYEKLFF.